A single sample gave rise to the 2 T cell receptor beta chains below, sequenced in a study of blood T cell repertoires in COVID-19. Repertoires were generated with immunoSEQ multiplex PCR, while TCRdb's copy carries only in-frame clones and drops some. This sample yields just over 60,000 clones, of which 70% to 85% are seen a single time; approximately 18% belongs to the top ten. Sample: peripheral blood. The receptors originated from a man in his 60s with acute or convalescent COVID-19.

This chain connects TRBV9 to TRBJ2-2; D not resolved. Germline V gene sequence: CDR1 SGDLS, CDR2 YYNGEE. There are 13 residues in the CDR3. The V and J ends lost 1 base and 3 bases respectively, with 4 bases between them. The DNA of the CDR3 is TGTGCCAGCAGCGTACAGTACACCGGGGAGCTGTTTTTT. It codes for CASSVQYTGELFF. The complete variable domain, with remaining parts taken from reference TRBV9 and TRBJ2-2, reads DSGVTQTPKHLITATGQRVTLRCSPRSGDLSVYWYQQSLDQGLQFLIQYYNGEERAKGNILERFSAQQFPDLHSELNLSSLELGDSALYFCASSVQYTGELFFGEGSRLTVL.

CDR3 nucleotide sequence: TGCAGCATTCAGGGGACTAGCGGGACAGATACGCAGTATTTT. Translating it yields CSIQGTSGTDTQYF. V is TRBV29-1 and J is TRBJ2-3; 12 bases line up with TRBD2. Germline trimming cut 8 bases from V and 3 bases from J; bases unmatched to any gene: 6. CDR1 is SQVTM, CDR2 ANQGSEA, per germline. The CDR3 has 14 amino acids.